This entry lists 13 T cell receptor beta chains sequenced from one sample in a study of cytomegalovirus exposure and HLA in healthy donors. The PCR employed 60 Vbeta primers together with 13 Jbeta primers. The protocol was immunoSEQ multiplex PCR, while the TCRdb copy is restricted to in-frame clones and leaves out a portion. The sample holds over 100,000 clones, approximately 90% seen once. Material for sequencing was PBMCs. These receptors were collected from a woman aged 25 to 39 in good health and CMV-seronegative.

CDR3 nucleotides: TGCGCCAGCACACTAGCGGGGGGGCAAAATACCGGGGAGCTGTTTTTT. This sequence encodes CASTLAGGQNTGELFF. V usage is TRBV4-1 and J usage is TRBJ2-2; 13 bases are shared with TRBD2. The germline gives CDR1 MGHRA, CDR2 YSYEKL. This CDR3 region has 16 residues. V lost 7 bases to trimming and J lost 5 bases; unmatched junction nucleotides: 7.

V usage is TRBV28 and J usage is TRBJ1-1, with TRBD1 matching over 7 bases. The germline V gene has CDR1 MDHEN and CDR2 SYDVKM. This CDR3 contains 15 residues. The V gene end was trimmed by 5 bases and the J gene end by 4 bases; junction bases not matched to a gene: 10. The CDR3 bases are TGTGCCAGCAGTCTATTCAGGGGGAGAGGCACTGAAGCTTTCTTT. Its protein is CASSLFRGRGTEAFF.

This clone was detected only a few times. V and J are TRBV19 and TRBJ2-6; 10 bases fit TRBD2. Trimming cost V 7 bases and J 3 bases; bases outside gene matches: 3. The CDR3 length is 15 residues. Germline V gene data show CDR1 as LNHDA and CDR2 as SQIVND (reference sequence). The CDR3 loop is CASKLAGVGANVLTF. The CDR3 DNA follows: TGTGCCAGTAAGCTAGCGGGGGTTGGGGCCAACGTCCTGACTTTC.

The rearrangement links TRBV28 to TRBJ1-1; D not resolved. CDR1 is MDHEN and CDR2 is SYDVKM in the germline V gene. This CDR3 is built from 17 residues. V was trimmed by 1 base and J by 0 bases, leaving 15 bases between them. The DNA of the CDR3 is TGTGCCAGCAGTTTATCCGCAGGCCTTCACATGAACACTGAAGCTTTCTTT. Its protein product is CASSLSAGLHMNTEAFF.

Turning to this clone: Compared with germline, one end of the junction differs, possibly owing to a read error. V and J are TRBV13 and TRBJ1-1, with a possible D match to TRBD1 (6 bases). CDR1 is PRHDT and CDR2 is FYEKMQ in the germline V gene (reference sequence). This CDR3 spans 15 amino acids. The CDR3 sequence: CASRVRGNQNTESFF. In nucleotides, the CDR3 is TGTGCCAGCCGAGTCAGGGGTAATCAGAACACTGAATCTTTCTTT.

The chain combines TRBV2 with TRBJ2-5; TRBD2 matches at 7 bases. The germline V gene has CDR1 SNHLY and CDR2 FYNNEI. Trimming at V came to 1 base and at J to 5 bases, leaving 7 bases not matched to a gene. The length of the CDR3 is 15 residues. CDR3 loop: CASSEEGLVGETQYF. The CDR3 region has the DNA TGTGCCAGCAGTGAAGAAGGACTAGTGGGGGAGACCCAGTACTTC. Drawing the rest from reference TRBV2 and TRBJ2-5, the complete variable domain is EPEVTQTPSHQVTQMGQEVILRCVPISNHLYFYWYRQILGQKVEFLVSFYNNEISEKSEIFDDQFSVERPDGSNFTLKIRSTKLEDSAMYFCASSEEGLVGETQYFGPGTRLLVL.

V usage is TRBV5-1 and J usage is TRBJ1-1; D not certain. Germline loops: CDR1 SGHRS, CDR2 YFSETQ. The CDR3 contains 14 residues. V was pared by 1 base and J by 6 bases, with 13 bases between. CDR3 sequence reads: CASSLTPGSPEAFF. In DNA form, the CDR3 reads TGCGCCAGCAGCTTGACACCGGGTTCCCCTGAAGCTTTCTTT. The complete variable domain, with remaining parts taken from reference TRBV5-1 and TRBJ1-1, reads KAGVTQTPRYLIKTRGQQVTLSCSPISGHRSVSWYQQTPGQGLQFLFEYFSETQRNKGNFPGRFSGRQFSNSRSEMNVSTLELGDSALYLCASSLTPGSPEAFFGQGTRLTVV.

This clone was seen only once. This chain links TRBV7-2 with TRBJ2-2; D may be TRBD1 (5 bases). Germline-derived CDR1 and CDR2 are SGHTA and FQGNSA. This CDR3 contains 18 residues. V was clipped by 0 bases and J by 4 bases, with 18 bases between them. Written as DNA, the CDR3 is TGTGCCAGCAGCTTAGCATCAGGGCTCTTAGGGCCCACCGGGGAGCTGTTTTTT. Its translation: CASSLASGLLGPTGELFF. Using reference TRBV7-2 and TRBJ2-2 for the parts outside the CDR3, the full variable domain is GAGVSQSPSNKVTEKGKDVELRCDPISGHTALYWYRQSLGQGLEFLIYFQGNSAPDKSGLPSDRFSAERTGGSVSTLTIQRTQQEDSAVYLCASSLASGLLGPTGELFFGEGSRLTVL.

This clone was found once. A read error may produce the germline difference seen at one junction end. The chain joins TRBV5-1 to TRBJ1-1; 7 bases are shared with TRBD1. CDR3 length: 15 residues. Germline loops: CDR1 SGHRS, CDR2 YFSETQ. The CDR3 nucleotides are TGCACCAGCAGCACCGGACAGGCTGGGATCACTGAAGCTTTCTTT. Its translation: CTSSTGQAGITEAFF.

This sequence joins TRBV19 and TRBJ2-2; maybe TRBD1 (6 bases). CDR1 LNHDA and CDR2 SQIVND come from the germline V gene (reference sequence). This CDR3 has 15 residues. V was clipped by 4 bases and J by 3 bases, with 12 bases between them. The CDR3 is CASSTRQVYTGELFF. In DNA form, the CDR3 reads TGTGCCAGTAGTACCCGACAGGTATACACCGGGGAGCTGTTTTTT.

V is TRBV7-3 and J is TRBJ2-2, with TRBD2 matching over 7 bases. CDR1 and CDR2 (germline): SGHTA, FQGTGA. The CDR3 runs 15 residues. J was trimmed by 2 bases and V by 5 bases; bases with no gene match: 5. This CDR3 is CASSPRGVNTGELFF. For the CDR3, the DNA is TGTGCCAGCAGCCCCCGGGGGGTCAACACCGGGGAGCTGTTTTTT. Combining the CDR3 with reference TRBV7-3 and TRBJ2-2 gives the whole variable domain GAGVSQTPSNKVTEKGKYVELRCDPISGHTALYWYRQSLGQGPEFLIYFQGTGAADDSGLPNDRFFAVRPEGSVSTLKIQRTERGDSAVYLCASSPRGVNTGELFFGEGSRLTVL.

The V call is TRBV7-2, the J call TRBJ1-1, with D hard to call. Germline lookup yields CDR1 SGHTA and CDR2 FQGNSA. CDR3 length: 15 amino acids. Trimming stripped 2 bases from V and 1 base from J, with 11 bases between. This CDR3 reads CASSLRAQSNTEAFF. CDR3 DNA sequence: TGTGCCAGCAGCTTACGTGCACAATCGAACACTGAAGCTTTCTTT.

This clone appeared once. The chain has TRBV10-2 and TRBJ1-1; D is perhaps TRBD1 (5 bases). Per germline, CDR1 WSHSY and CDR2 SAAADI. The CDR3 consists of 13 residues. V lost 5 bases to trimming and J lost 5 bases, with 12 bases between them. The CDR3 here is CASSLAGRTEAFF. Here the CDR3 DNA reads TGCGCCAGCAGTTTAGCAGGGCGAACTGAAGCTTTCTTT.